Reported below is one TCR beta chain. No antigen is known for it. Within one base of it there is no much larger clone, and no base qualities were kept. The immunoSEQ Assay, a bias-controlled multiplex PCR, was used to amplify TCRbeta CDR3 regions from genomic DNA. The original methods were these. Nucleated cell counts per sample were estimated from amplification of reference gene primers within the assay. Sequence reads were collapsed and filtered to measure the absolute abundance of every unique TCRbeta CDR3 rearrangement. For each sample, productive Simpson clonality was calculated by taking the square root of Simpson's diversity index across productive rearrangements. The table was pulled from immuneACCESS by TCRdb, which kept in-frame rearrangements only. Such tables lose some clones; where checked, under half of the loss comes from unresolved V genes, and the rest has no known cause. V, J and clone size were drawn from that table, and D and trimming were deduced from the DNA. The sample table shows about 89,000 clones, and more than 90% are seen once. The ten largest clones represent 4% to 5.5% of the sample.

From the cysteine up to the phenylalanine, the CDR3 has a length of 14 residues. Just CDR3 DNA is preserved here, 42 bases in frame from base 1. V is pruned by 1 base and J by 7 bases, leaving 4 bases of the junction without a gene match. The germline V gene supplies CDR1 MDHEN and CDR2 SYDVKM. The collaborating institutions used their own protocols to collect whole blood in K2EDTA tubes. For TCRbeta analysis, collaborator samples were shipped as frozen whole blood, as isolated PBMCs, or as DNA extracted from either sample type. These data originate in a study of blood T cell repertoires in COVID-19 (dated by TCRdb to the early 2020s). Study-level background: The collaborator samples originated in the United States, Italy and Spain and spanned the acute and convalescent phases of COVID-19. The prospective study material was composed of cDNA or gDNA derived from T cells, B-cell-depleted T cells, or PBMCs. Deeply sampled blood TCRbeta repertoires from subjects exposed to, actively infected with, or recovered from COVID-19 were included in the dataset. A de-identified subject ID, COVID-19 status, age in years and sex were almost always included in the sample metadata. A freely available public database, intended as a resource for researchers studying the immune response to SARS-CoV-2, is where the repertoires were released. Where HLA class I and class II types were available, the types were taken from metadata supplied by the sample provider, not from assay-based typing. The samples were drawn from two sources: the first 160 participants of the ongoing ImmuneRACE study, and 1,000 to 1,500 subjects contributed by 6 global collaborators. Study-wide conclusions, independent of this receptor: Clinical and demographic metadata were provided uncurated, with the amount varying by source and participant.

The sample was peripheral blood. This receptor chain uses TRBV28 and TRBJ2-3; a stretch of 8 junction bases matches TRBD2. The source of this sequence is a human donor with active COVID-19. The donor label of this sample is uncertain. The bases are TGTGCCAGCAGTTTATCTACTAGCGGATATACGCAGTATTTT. Its product reads: CASSLSTSGYTQYF.